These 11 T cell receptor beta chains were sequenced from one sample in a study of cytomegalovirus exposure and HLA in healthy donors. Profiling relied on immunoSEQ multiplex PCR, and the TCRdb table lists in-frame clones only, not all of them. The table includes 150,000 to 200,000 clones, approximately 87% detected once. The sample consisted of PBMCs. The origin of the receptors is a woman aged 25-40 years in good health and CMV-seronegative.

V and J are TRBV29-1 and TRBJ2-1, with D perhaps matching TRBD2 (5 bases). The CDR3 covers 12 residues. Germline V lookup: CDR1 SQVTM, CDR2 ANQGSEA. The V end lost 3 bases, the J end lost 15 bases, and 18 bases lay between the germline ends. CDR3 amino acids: CSVDLLGGSLFF. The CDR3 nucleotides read TGCAGCGTTGATCTACTAGGTGGATCGCTGTTCTTC.

The CDR3 DNA reads TGCGCCAGCAGCCTGGGGACAGGAAGGTTTCTGAACACTGAAGCTTTCTTT. This translates into CASSLGTGRFLNTEAFF. J is TRBJ1-1 and V is TRBV4-1, with 8 bases identical to TRBD1. This CDR3 comprises 17 residues. V dropped 4 bases and J dropped 0; count of bases not matched to a gene: 10. In germline, CDR1 is MGHRA, CDR2 YSYEKL.

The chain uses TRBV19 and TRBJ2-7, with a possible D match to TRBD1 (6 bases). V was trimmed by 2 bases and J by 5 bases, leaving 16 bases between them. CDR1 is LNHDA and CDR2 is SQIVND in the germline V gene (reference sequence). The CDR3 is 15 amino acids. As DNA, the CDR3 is TGTGCCAGTAGTATATCGGGGCAGGGGTTCGACGAGCAGTACTTC. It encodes CASSISGQGFDEQYF.

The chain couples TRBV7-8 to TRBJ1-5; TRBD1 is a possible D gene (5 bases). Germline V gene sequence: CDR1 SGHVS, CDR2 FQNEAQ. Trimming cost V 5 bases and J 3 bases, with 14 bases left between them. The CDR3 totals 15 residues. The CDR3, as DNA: TGTGCCAGCAGCCCTTACGACAGAATCAATCAGCCCCAGCATTTT. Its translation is CASSPYDRINQPQHF.

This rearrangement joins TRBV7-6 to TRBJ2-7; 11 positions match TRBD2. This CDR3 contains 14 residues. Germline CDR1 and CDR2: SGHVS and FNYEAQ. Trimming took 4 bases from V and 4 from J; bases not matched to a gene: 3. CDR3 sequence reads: CASSYSSGGYEQYF. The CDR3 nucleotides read TGTGCCAGCAGCTACTCTAGCGGGGGGTACGAGCAGTACTTC.

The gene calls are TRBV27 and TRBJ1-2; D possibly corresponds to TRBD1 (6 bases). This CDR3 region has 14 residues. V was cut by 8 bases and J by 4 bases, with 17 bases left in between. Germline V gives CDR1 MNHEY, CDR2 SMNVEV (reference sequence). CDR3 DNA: TGTGCCAGCGGAATACTTATACAGGGCTATGGCTACACCTTC. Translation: CASGILIQGYGYTF.

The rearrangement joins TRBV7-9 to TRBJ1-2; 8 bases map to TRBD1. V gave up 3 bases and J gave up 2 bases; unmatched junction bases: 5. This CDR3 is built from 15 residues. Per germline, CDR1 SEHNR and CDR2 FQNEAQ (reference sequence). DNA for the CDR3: TGTGCCAGCAGCTTGGGAGACAGGGGAAACTATGGCTACACCTTC. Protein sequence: CASSLGDRGNYGYTF.

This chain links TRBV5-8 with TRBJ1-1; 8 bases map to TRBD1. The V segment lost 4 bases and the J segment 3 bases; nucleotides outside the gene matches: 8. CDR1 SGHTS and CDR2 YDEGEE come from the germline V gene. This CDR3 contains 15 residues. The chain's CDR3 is CASSRGQGWDTEAFF. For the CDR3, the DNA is TGTGCCAGCAGCAGAGGACAGGGATGGGACACTGAAGCTTTCTTT.

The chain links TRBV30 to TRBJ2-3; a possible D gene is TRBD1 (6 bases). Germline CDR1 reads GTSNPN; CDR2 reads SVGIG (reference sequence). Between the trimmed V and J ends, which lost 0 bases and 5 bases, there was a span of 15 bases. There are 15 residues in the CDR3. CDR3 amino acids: CAWSVPYRAKDTQYF. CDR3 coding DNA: TGTGCCTGGAGTGTACCTTACAGGGCGAAAGATACGCAGTATTTT.

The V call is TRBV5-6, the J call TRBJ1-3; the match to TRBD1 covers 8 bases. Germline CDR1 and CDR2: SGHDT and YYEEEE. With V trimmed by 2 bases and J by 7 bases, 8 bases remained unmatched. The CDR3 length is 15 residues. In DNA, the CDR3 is TGTGCCAGCAGCTTCGTGCCAGGGGGCCTCAACACCATATATTTT. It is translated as CASSFVPGGLNTIYF.

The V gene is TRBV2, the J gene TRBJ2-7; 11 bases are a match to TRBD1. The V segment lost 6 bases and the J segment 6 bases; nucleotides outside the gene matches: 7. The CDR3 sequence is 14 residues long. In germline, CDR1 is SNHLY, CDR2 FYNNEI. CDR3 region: CASRTGTGGLEQYF. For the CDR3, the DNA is TGTGCCAGCAGGACCGGGACAGGGGGTCTCGAGCAGTACTTC.